These 20 T cell receptor beta chains share one sample of origin, sequenced in a study of CXCR3-negative and CXCR3-positive naive CD8 T cells. Findings of the study overall: For CXCR3-positive naive cells, TRB CDR3s were more hydrophobic than those of CXCR3-negative naive cells.

Antigen specificity for these receptors is unknown. 5' RACE that incorporated UMI labels was used to prepare the TRB cDNA libraries. TCRdb reprocessed the 5' RACE reads and stores each CDR3 protein as one record, lacking DNA. The sample has some 120,000 distinct CDR3 sequences. Sequencing input: naive CXCR3+ CD8+ T cells from blood. Subset defined: CD45RO-CCR7+CD27+CD95- naive CD8+ T cells expressing CXCR3 (TNR3+). The source is a human donor in good health. Some clones in this sample may be carry-over from other donors' samples.

V usage is TRBV12-3 or TRBV12-4 and J usage is TRBJ2-1. CDR3 length equals 14 residues. The CDR3 loop reads CASSFDESYNEQFF.

CDR3 region: CSIAEGANLYEQYF. This chain uses TRBV29-1 with TRBJ2-7; without DNA, the TCRdb call of TRBD1 cannot be checked. The length of the CDR3 is 14 residues. CDR1 SQVTM and CDR2 ANQGSEA come from the germline V gene.

This chain connects TRBV5-6 to TRBJ2-2. This CDR3 is 14 amino acids long. Germline CDR1 is SGHDT and CDR2 is YYEEEE. This CDR3 reads CASGFKGNTGELFF.

J is TRBJ2-7 and V is TRBV6-2 or TRBV6-3; TCRdb lists TRBD1, though no DNA is available to test this call. Germline V gene lookup returns CDR1 MNHEY and CDR2 SVGEGT. The CDR3 runs to 15 residues. The CDR3 region is CASSYSWTGGDEQYF.

The chain joins TRBV5-1 to TRBJ2-1; the TCRdb call, TRBD1, lacks DNA for checking. Germline CDR1 and CDR2: SGHRS and YFSETQ. This CDR3 is 14 amino acids long. The CDR3 spells CASSLDDSADEQFF.

V gene TRBV19 combines with J gene TRBJ2-2. Germline CDR1 LNHDA, CDR2 SQIVND (reference sequence). There are 12 residues in the CDR3. CDR3: CASSKDTGELFF.

The V and J genes are TRBV3-1 and TRBJ2-7. Germline-derived CDR1 and CDR2 are LGHDT and YNNKEL (reference sequence). This CDR3 spans 15 amino acids. The CDR3 loop is CASSQERHLTYQQYF.

The V call is TRBV9, the J call TRBJ1-1; absent DNA, TCRdb's TRBD1 call cannot be checked. This CDR3 spans 15 amino acids. The V gene's germline CDR1 is SGDLS and CDR2 YYNGEE. CDR3 in amino acids: CASSVGDRGDTEAFF.

The rearrangement links TRBV7-9 to TRBJ1-4; checking the TCRdb D call of TRBD1 is not possible without DNA. The CDR3 has 17 amino acids. Germline assignment: CDR1 SEHNR and CDR2 FQNEAQ (reference sequence). CDR3 amino acids: CASSFFTSPATNEKLFF.

The CDR3 reads CASSSLAGGGNEQFF. The chain recombines TRBV7-2 with TRBJ2-1; TCRdb designates TRBD2, a call that cannot be tested without DNA. The CDR3 loop spans 15 amino acids. The germline CDR1 and CDR2 sequences are SGHTA and FQGNSA.

The chain recombines TRBV27 with TRBJ2-7; TCRdb's D call of TRBD1 is untestable without DNA. The CDR3 is made up of 14 amino acids. CDR1 and CDR2 from the germline V gene are MNHEY and SMNVEV (reference sequence). CDR3 protein: CASSAGTSSYEQYF.

The chain carries TRBV12-3 or TRBV12-4 and TRBJ2-2. This CDR3 is built from 14 residues. The CDR3: CASRPAVGTGELFF.

This chain links TRBV7-2 with TRBJ2-1; the TRBD1 assignment by TCRdb is unverifiable without DNA. This CDR3 region has 17 residues. Germline V gene lookup returns CDR1 SGHTA and CDR2 FQGNSA. CDR3 amino acids: CASSQNQRTGIYNEQFF.

The chain joins TRBV29-1 to TRBJ2-1; no DNA is available, so the TRBD2 call from TCRdb remains unchecked. The CDR3 is 14 residues long. Germline values: CDR1 SQVTM, CDR2 ANQGSEA. CDR3 sequence: CSVEYSGGYNEQFF.

V is TRBV5-1 and J is TRBJ2-7; TCRdb reports TRBD2, a call that lacks DNA to check it against. Germline lookup yields CDR1 SGHRS and CDR2 YFSETQ. The length of the CDR3 is 14 residues. CDR3: CASSLPGEAYEQYF.

V is TRBV14 and J is TRBJ2-1; TCRdb's D call of TRBD1 is untestable without DNA. From germline, CDR1 is SGHDN and CDR2 FVKESK. There are 14 residues in the CDR3. CDR3 sequence reads: CASSQVSAYNEQFF.

CDR3: CASSETGGSSPLHF. The V and J genes are TRBV25-1 and TRBJ1-6; TCRdb's assignment of TRBD1 cannot be checked, as there is no DNA. This CDR3 comprises 14 residues. Per the germline V gene, CDR1 is MGHDK and CDR2 is SYGVNS.

This chain connects TRBV5-1 to TRBJ1-1. The CDR3 is made up of 13 amino acids. From germline, CDR1 is SGHRS and CDR2 YFSETQ. The CDR3 region is CASSLDPATEAFF.

This chain connects TRBV7-2 to TRBJ2-1; there is no DNA to check the TCRdb D call of TRBD1. Per germline, CDR1 SGHTA and CDR2 FQGNSA. The CDR3 length is 17 residues. CDR3 sequence reads: CASSTLDPGTGKGSPFF. Filled out from reference TRBV7-2 and TRBJ2-1, the complete variable domain reads GAGVSQSPSNKVTEKGKDVELRCDPISGHTALYWYRQSLGQGLEFLIYFQGNSAPDKSGLPSDRFSAERTGGSVSTLTIQRTQQEDSAVYLCASSTLDPGTGKGSPFFGPGTRLTVL.

The chain recombines TRBV28 with TRBJ2-7; checking the TCRdb D call of TRBD1 is not possible without DNA. This CDR3 comprises 14 residues. Germline-derived CDR1 and CDR2 are MDHEN and SYDVKM. CDR3 amino acids: CASRPRGPSVKQYF.